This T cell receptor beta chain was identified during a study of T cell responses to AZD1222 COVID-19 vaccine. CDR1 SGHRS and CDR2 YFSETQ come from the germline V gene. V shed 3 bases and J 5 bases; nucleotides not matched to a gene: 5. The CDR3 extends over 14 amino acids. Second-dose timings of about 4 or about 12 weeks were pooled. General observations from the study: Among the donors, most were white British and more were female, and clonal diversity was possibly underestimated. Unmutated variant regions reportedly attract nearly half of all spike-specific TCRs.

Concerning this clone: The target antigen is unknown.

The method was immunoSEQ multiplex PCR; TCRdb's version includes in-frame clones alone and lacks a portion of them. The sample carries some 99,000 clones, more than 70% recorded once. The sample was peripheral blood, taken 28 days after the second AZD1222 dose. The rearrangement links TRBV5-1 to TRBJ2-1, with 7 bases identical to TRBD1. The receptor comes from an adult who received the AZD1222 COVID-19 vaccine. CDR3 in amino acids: CASSSGTVNNEQFF. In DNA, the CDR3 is TGCGCCAGCAGCTCTGGGACAGTGAACAATGAGCAGTTCTTC.